This passage covers 28 T cell receptor beta chains from one sample sequenced in a study of identical twins. Using its own MiXCR run on the 5' RACE reads, TCRdb lists one record per CDR3 protein. The sample includes about 300,000 distinct CDR3 sequences, 9% to 15% seen only once; the top ten take just over 7%. The same data also contributed to another study, on yellow fever vaccine responses in identical twins.

Sequencing used CD8+ T cells sorted from blood. Receptor source: a woman aged 18-29 years in good health.

This clonotype appeared a few times. The chain uses TRBV15 and TRBJ2-1; 7 bases map to TRBD1. CDR1 LNHNV and CDR2 YYDKDF come from the germline V gene (reference sequence). The V and J ends lost 2 bases and 2 bases, in that order; junction bases with no gene match: 3. The CDR3 has 15 residues. The CDR3 sequence is CATSRYQGAYNEQFF. CDR3 bases: TGTGCCACCAGCAGATACCAGGGGGCCTACAATGAGCAGTTCTTC.

This clonotype was picked up a small number of times. The chain is built from TRBV7-9 and TRBJ1-2, with TRBD1 as a possible D gene (5 bases). The CDR3 covers 15 residues. Germline CDR1 reads SEHNR; CDR2 reads FQNEAQ (reference sequence). V was trimmed by 5 bases and J by 7 bases, leaving 20 bases between them. The CDR3 nucleotides read TGTGCCAGCAGCCACCCGGCAGGGATGCCTCTTGGCTACACCTTC. Its translation is CASSHPAGMPLGYTF. The whole variable domain, filled in from reference TRBV7-9 and TRBJ1-2, reads DTGVSQNPRHKITKRGQNVTFRCDPISEHNRLYWYRQTLGQGPEFLTYFQNEAQLEKSRLLSDRFSAERPKGSFSTLEIQRTEQGDSAMYLCASSHPAGMPLGYTFGSGTRLTVV.

The chain joins TRBV5-6 to TRBJ2-7; 10 bases map to TRBD2. The V gene end was trimmed by 4 bases and the J gene end by 6 bases; junction bases not matched to a gene: 13. Germline CDR1 reads SGHDT; CDR2 reads YYEEEE. The CDR3 extends over 16 amino acids. For the CDR3, the DNA is TGTGCCAGCAGCCCCGCCACTAGCGGGATCGGAGCCGAGCAGTACTTC. The encoded protein is CASSPATSGIGAEQYF.

The chain combines TRBV7-9 with TRBJ2-7; 8 bases match TRBD1. The ends lost 5 bases at V and 5 bases at J; junction bases unmatched: 5. The CDR3 has 13 residues. From germline, CDR1 is SEHNR and CDR2 FQNEAQ (reference sequence). In nucleotides, the CDR3 is TGTGCCAGCAGCGCCCAGGGGGCACACGAGCAGTACGTC. It specifies CASSAQGAHEQYV.

The rearrangement links TRBV19 to TRBJ2-2; 8 nucleotides line up with TRBD1. V dropped 2 bases and J dropped 3; count of bases not matched to a gene: 2. Germline CDR1 reads LNHDA; CDR2 reads SQIVND (reference sequence). The CDR3 contains 15 residues. CDR3 DNA sequence: TGTGCCAGTAGTATATCAGGGGGCGACACCGGGGAGCTGTTTTTT. Translation: CASSISGGDTGELFF.

The chain uses TRBV20-1 and TRBJ2-7; D might be TRBD1 (5 bases). V lost 4 bases and J 6 bases, leaving 7 bases between the germline ends. Germline V CDR1 and CDR2: DFQATT, SNEGSKA (reference sequence). The CDR3 contains 10 residues. The CDR3 spells CSAKQAEQYV. CDR3 in DNA: TGCAGTGCTAAACAGGCCGAGCAGTACGTC.

This clonotype was recorded a few times. The chain has TRBV28 and TRBJ2-7; weak D call: TRBD2 (6 bases). The CDR3 is 13 residues long. CDR1 and CDR2 (germline): MDHEN, SYDVKM. The V and J ends lost 10 bases and 0 bases respectively, with 13 bases between them. The CDR3 DNA reads as TGTGCCACCGAGGAGGGCCCCTCCTACGAGCAGTACTTC. Amino acids: CATEEGPSYEQYF.

This clonotype turned up a few times. The V and J genes are TRBV9 and TRBJ1-2; 8 bases agree with TRBD1. This CDR3 comprises 14 residues. V was clipped by 0 bases and J by 13 bases; unmatched bases: 11. CDR1 is SGDLS, CDR2 YYNGEE, per germline. The CDR3 is CASSVEGTGWEATF. In nucleotides, the CDR3 is TGTGCCAGCAGCGTAGAGGGGACAGGTTGGGAGGCCACCTTC.

V is TRBV9 and J is TRBJ2-1, with 7 bases fitting TRBD1. The CDR3 runs to 15 residues. V lost 1 base, J lost 10 bases, and 11 bases stayed unmatched. Per the germline V gene, CDR1 is SGDLS and CDR2 is YYNGEE. Here the CDR3 DNA reads TGTGCCAGCAGCGTAAGAGGGGGCGCCGGCAACGAGCAGTTCTTC. Its translation: CASSVRGGAGNEQFF.

This rearrangement joins TRBV15 to TRBJ1-5, with D tentatively TRBD1 (6 bases). The CDR3 is 12 residues long. Trimming shortened V by 8 bases and J by 9 bases, and 14 bases separated the two germline ends. Germline V lookup: CDR1 LNHNV, CDR2 YYDKDF (reference sequence). CDR3 bases: TGTGCCACCGGGGACACCAAGTGGCCCCAGCATTTT. Translated: CATGDTKWPQHF.

This clonotype has just a few counts. V and J are TRBV5-6 and TRBJ1-6, with a weak D call TRBD1 (5 bases). V shed 3 bases and J shed 14 bases, with 18 bases lying between them. Germline loops: CDR1 SGHDT, CDR2 YYEEEE. The CDR3 covers 14 residues. In DNA, the CDR3 is TGTGCCAGCAGCTGGGGCACAGGACTATCGGCCCTCCACTTT. Protein sequence: CASSWGTGLSALHF.

The rearrangement uses TRBV11-1 and TRBJ2-4, with 14 bases aligning to TRBD2. The CDR3 runs 18 residues. V trimming: 5 bases; J trimming: 6 bases; junction bases outside the gene matches: 12. Germline V gene lookup returns CDR1 SGHAT and CDR2 FQDESV (reference sequence). The CDR3 spells CASSPGTSGSHGGNIQYF. The CDR3 DNA sequence: TGTGCCAGCAGCCCCGGGACTAGCGGGAGTCATGGTGGAAACATTCAGTACTTC.

J is TRBJ2-3 and V is TRBV29-1; 12 positions agree with TRBD2. The germline CDR1 and CDR2 sequences are SQVTM and ANQGSEA. This CDR3 region has 17 residues. V was clipped by 5 bases and J by 7 bases; unmatched bases: 16. The CDR3 reads CSVLDPGLAGPANTQYF. The CDR3 DNA reads TGCAGCGTTCTAGATCCGGGACTAGCGGGCCCAGCAAATACGCAGTATTTT.

There are a few counts of this clonotype. The chain combines TRBV3-1 with TRBJ2-7; 7 bases align to TRBD2. Unmatched junction bases numbered 11, after V lost 1 base and J lost 2 bases. Germline V lookup: CDR1 LGHDT, CDR2 YNNKEL (reference sequence). There are 17 residues in the CDR3. For the CDR3, the DNA is TGTGCCAGCAGCCAAGGAAGGAGTGGGAGGGTCCCCTACGAGCAGTACTTC. As protein: CASSQGRSGRVPYEQYF.

The CDR3 loop is CASSLGDQGAREQYF. CDR3 bases: TGTGCCAGCAGCTTAGGGGACCAGGGGGCTAGGGAGCAGTACTTC. The V and J genes are TRBV7-6 and TRBJ2-7, with TRBD1 matching over 8 bases. The CDR3 is made up of 15 amino acids. Germline V gives CDR1 SGHVS, CDR2 FNYEAQ. Germline trimming cut 1 base from V and 7 bases from J; bases unmatched to any gene: 9.

The chain uses TRBV28 and TRBJ2-5, with 9 bases lining up with TRBD2. J lost 2 bases, V lost 5 bases, and 9 bases had no gene match. Per germline, CDR1 MDHEN and CDR2 SYDVKM. The length of the CDR3 is 16 residues. The CDR3 loop reads CASSRAAGGLQETQYF. The CDR3 nucleotides read TGTGCCAGCAGTCGCGCGGCGGGGGGGCTGCAAGAGACCCAGTACTTC. The full variable domain, completed using reference TRBV28 and TRBJ2-5, is DVKVTQSSRYLVKRTGEKVFLECVQDMDHENMFWYRQDPGLGLRLIYFSYDVKMKEKGDIPEGYSVSREKKERFSLILESASTNQTSMYLCASSRAAGGLQETQYFGPGTRLLVL.

This clonotype was found a few times. V and J are TRBV24-1 and TRBJ2-5; D may correspond to TRBD1 or TRBD2 (6 bases each). Per the germline V gene, CDR1 is KGHDR and CDR2 is SFDVKD. The CDR3 totals 15 residues. V shed 5 bases and J shed 4 bases, with 16 bases lying between them. This CDR3 reads CATSAGAASVETQYF. As DNA, the CDR3 is TGTGCCACCAGTGCGGGGGCGGCTAGCGTAGAGACCCAGTACTTC.

The chain uses TRBV3-1 and TRBJ2-3; 16 bases are shared with TRBD2. The CDR3 totals 18 residues. The germline V gene encodes CDR1 LGHDT and CDR2 YNNKEL (reference sequence). V was pared by 3 bases and J by 3 bases, with 6 bases of the junction left unmatched. The CDR3 loop is CASSQGTSGGGWTDTQYF. The CDR3 DNA is TGTGCCAGCAGCCAGGGGACTAGCGGGGGGGGTTGGACAGATACGCAGTATTTT.

The genes are TRBV6-4 and TRBJ1-1; 8 bases are a match to TRBD1. This CDR3 is built from 16 residues. V shed 6 bases and J 1 base; nucleotides not matched to a gene: 10. In germline, CDR1 is MRHNA, CDR2 SNTAGT. CDR3 sequence: CASRHLRDRPNTEAFF. The CDR3 coding sequence is TGTGCCAGCAGGCACCTAAGGGACAGGCCGAACACTGAAGCTTTCTTT.

The CDR3 DNA reads TGTGCCAGCAGCAAGACAACAAACACTGAAGCTTTCTTT. Amino acid sequence: CASSKTTNTEAFF. The V call is TRBV7-9, the J call TRBJ1-1; D remains unclear. This CDR3 is 13 amino acids long. Germline CDR1 is SEHNR and CDR2 is FQNEAQ (reference sequence). V was shortened by 5 bases and J by 2 bases, with 9 bases between the two germline ends. Supplemented by reference TRBV7-9 and TRBJ1-1, the full variable domain reads DTGVSQNPRHKITKRGQNVTFRCDPISEHNRLYWYRQTLGQGPEFLTYFQNEAQLEKSRLLSDRFSAERPKGSFSTLEIQRTEQGDSAMYLCASSKTTNTEAFFGQGTRLTVV.

V and J are TRBV2 and TRBJ1-1; D call uncertain. There are 13 residues in the CDR3. Germline loops: CDR1 SNHLY, CDR2 FYNNEI. V dropped 8 bases and J dropped 1 base, with 11 bases sitting between them. CDR3 sequence: CASSGWTNTEAFF. CDR3 DNA: TGTGCCAGCTCCGGCTGGACGAACACTGAAGCTTTCTTT.

V usage is TRBV15 and J usage is TRBJ2-1; a possible D gene is TRBD1 (6 bases). Germline CDR1 is LNHNV and CDR2 is YYDKDF (reference sequence). V lost 5 bases, J lost 1 base, and 12 bases lay in between. The CDR3 covers 15 residues. CDR3 residues: CATSHRVTSYNEQFF. In DNA form, the CDR3 reads TGTGCCACCAGCCACAGGGTCACGTCCTACAATGAGCAGTTCTTC.

This clonotype was seen only a few times. This sequence joins TRBV7-3 and TRBJ2-2; the D gene is possibly TRBD1 (8 bases). V was cut by 5 bases and J by 6 bases, with 13 bases left in between. CDR1 SGHTA and CDR2 FQGTGA come from the germline V gene. The CDR3 runs 14 residues. The CDR3 loop is CASSATGGAGELFF. The DNA for the CDR3 is TGTGCCAGCAGCGCCACAGGGGGGGCCGGGGAGCTGTTTTTT.

The chain has TRBV24-1 and TRBJ2-5; D not certain. The CDR3 sequence is 13 residues long. Germline CDR1 is KGHDR and CDR2 is SFDVKD. Trimming stripped 5 bases from V and 2 bases from J, with 8 bases between. The CDR3 sequence: CATSALGQETQYF. The CDR3 DNA is TGTGCCACCAGTGCCCTCGGACAAGAGACCCAGTACTTC.

The chain uses TRBV4-1 and TRBJ2-7; D remains ambiguous. Germline assignment: CDR1 MGHRA and CDR2 YSYEKL. The ends were cut back, 0 bases at V and 6 bases at J, with 9 bases in the middle. There are 13 residues in the CDR3. The CDR3 loop reads CASSQDQRSEQYF. CDR3 in DNA: TGCGCCAGCAGCCAAGATCAACGGTCCGAGCAGTACTTC.

This clonotype was seen a handful of times. The CDR3, as DNA: TGTGCCAGCAGCTTAGATGGACTGAACACTGAAGCTTTCTTT. It yields the protein CASSLDGLNTEAFF. The chain employs TRBV7-8 and TRBJ1-1; no definite D call. Per germline, CDR1 SGHVS and CDR2 FQNEAQ. The CDR3 is 14 residues long. Trimming cost V 1 base and J 0 bases, with 6 bases left between them.

V usage is TRBV3-1 and J usage is TRBJ1-1; TRBD1 matches at 7 bases. V was pared by 2 bases and J by 5 bases, with 5 bases of the junction left unmatched. CDR1 LGHDT and CDR2 YNNKEL come from the germline V gene (reference sequence). CDR3 length equals 14 residues. The CDR3 protein is CASSQPGQRTEAFF. As DNA, the CDR3 is TGTGCCAGCAGCCAACCGGGACAGAGGACTGAAGCTTTCTTT.

This clonotype was detected ten times or more. The rearrangement uses TRBV10-3 and TRBJ2-5, with D possibly TRBD2 on 6 matching bases. Deletions cut 4 bases from V and 5 bases from J, with 14 bases between. From germline, CDR1 is ENHRY and CDR2 SYGVKD. This CDR3 is built from 14 residues. CDR3 residues: CAISGGEAAETQYF. CDR3 in DNA: TGTGCCATCAGTGGGGGGGAGGCGGCGGAGACCCAGTACTTC.